This T cell receptor beta chain was documented in a study of vaccination effects on CD4 cells after COVID-19. After expansion with viral peptide pools in the ViraFEST assay, antigen-specific CD4+ T cells were sequenced. Once cultured for nine to ten days, the cells underwent separation to obtain CD4+ T cells. None of the vaccinated had previously contracted SARS-CoV-2, and their nucleocapsid antibodies tested negative. A half-medium replacement with IL-2 medium was carried out on days 3 and 7. Notes on the study in general: Vaccine-induced clones in healthy vaccinees cross-reacted with common cold coronaviruses in only 1 of 255 cases.

Comments on this clone: The antigen is unknown.

The repertoire was sequenced with immunoSEQ multiplex PCR; TCRdb's copy has only in-frame clones and lacks some. This sample has 55,000 or so clones, with roughly 76% found just once. The germline gives CDR1 SGHVS, CDR2 FNYEAQ. The CDR3 covers 16 residues. Trimming took off 5 bases at V and 2 bases at J, with 19 bases between the two ends. Sample: CD4+ T cells from PBMCs cultured with SARS-CoV-2 spike peptides, taken before COVID-19 vaccination. This chain joins TRBV7-6 and TRBJ2-7; perhaps TRBD1 as D (6 bases). The TCR was taken from a human donor who received a COVID-19 vaccine. The CDR3 region has the DNA TGTGCCAGCAGCGCGAGAACCTTAGGACAGACCTACGAGCAGTACTTC. Encoded protein: CASSARTLGQTYEQYF.